This is a list of T cell receptor beta chains from one sample in a study of blood T cell repertoires in COVID-19. Generated by immunoSEQ multiplex PCR, the TCRdb table keeps only in-frame clones and is missing some. The sample has about 180,000 clones, about 75% seen once. The sequenced material came from peripheral blood. Receptors originate from a woman aged 70 to 79 with acute or convalescent COVID-19. Each CDR3 is given without its conserved first and last residue. Fields, in order: V gene, J gene, CDR3 protein.

TRBV2	TRBJ1-5	ASSENRQANQPQH
TRBV7-2	TRBJ2-3	ASSTRLAGETDTQY
TRBV27	TRBJ2-7	ASSLAGTSGPPYEQY
TRBV3-1/TRBV3-2	TRBJ1-6	ASRQTGPDNSPLH
TRBV6-6	TRBJ1-5	ASSFLGEYSNQPQH
TRBV6-2/TRBV6-3	TRBJ1-6	ASSVTGISPLH
TRBV3-1/TRBV3-2	TRBJ2-7	ASSQETEAGSNEQY
TRBV30	TRBJ2-1	AWTKGLAGNNEQF
TRBV7-8	TRBJ2-1	ATSPTSASDEQF
TRBV30	TRBJ2-7	AWSRRGFLGYEQY
TRBV24-1	TRBJ1-5	ATQDRLDLPQH
TRBV19	TRBJ2-3	ASTTFGGTTDTQY
TRBV19	TRBJ2-6	ASRVDNSGANVLT
TRBV4-1	TRBJ2-1	ASSQDRTRGLNEQF
TRBV29-1	TRBJ1-2	SVDQTGGYT
TRBV2	TRBJ1-5	ASRDRPNSNQPQH
TRBV6-1	TRBJ1-1	ASSESDRVKAEAF
TRBV7-2	TRBJ2-2	ASSLVWGDTGELF
TRBV6-6	TRBJ2-1	ASSYGTSELLDEQF
TRBV21-1	TRBJ2-3	ASSKNRGDTQY
TRBV3-1/TRBV3-2	TRBJ2-2	ASSHRRLARTGELF
TRBV2	TRBJ2-5	ASSYDSQETQY
TRBV19	TRBJ1-2	ASSDRGRSEGGYT
TRBV2	TRBJ1-3	ASRDRVVGNTIY
TRBV28	TRBJ2-7	ASSLRQGANEQY
TRBV5-1	TRBJ1-6	ASSLGQGAGSPLH
TRBV15	TRBJ1-6	ATSRDTRGLANSPLH
TRBV30	TRBJ1-4	AWSGASEKLF
TRBV2	TRBJ1-4	ASQSSGGRSANEKLF
TRBV19	TRBJ2-6	ASSASKAGANVLT
TRBV10-1	TRBJ2-7	ASSGTGTGLYEQY
TRBV3-1/TRBV3-2	TRBJ2-3	ASSQYRFTDTQY
TRBV2	TRBJ2-2	ASSRTGGRHTGELF
TRBV3-1/TRBV3-2	TRBJ2-7	ASSQLTDSYEQY
TRBV19	TRBJ2-1	ASSIASTGHNEQF
TRBV12-3/TRBV12-4	TRBJ2-5	ASGAQTQY
TRBV2	TRBJ2-2	ASSPDRNTGELF
TRBV29-1	TRBJ2-2	SVEVGGTGDTGELF
TRBV20-1	TRBJ2-5	SALASETQY
TRBV6-5	TRBJ1-3	ASSYSNRAGNTIY
TRBV7-2	TRBJ2-4	ASSQQQGQWDIQY
TRBV2	TRBJ2-3	ASRGGRIGTDTQY
TRBV18	TRBJ2-1	ASSPGLAGEYNEQF
TRBV7-8	TRBJ1-6	ASSIGHNSPLH
TRBV2	TRBJ1-2	ASRGDSYYGYT
TRBV6-5	TRBJ2-7	ASTRLARYEQY
TRBV2	TRBJ2-1	ASRGAGGEPYNEQF
TRBV19	TRBJ2-2	ASSSTGPQGRTGELF
TRBV18	TRBJ2-2	ASSLDRGTGELF
TRBV10-3	TRBJ2-1	AISEPLAGGPYREQF